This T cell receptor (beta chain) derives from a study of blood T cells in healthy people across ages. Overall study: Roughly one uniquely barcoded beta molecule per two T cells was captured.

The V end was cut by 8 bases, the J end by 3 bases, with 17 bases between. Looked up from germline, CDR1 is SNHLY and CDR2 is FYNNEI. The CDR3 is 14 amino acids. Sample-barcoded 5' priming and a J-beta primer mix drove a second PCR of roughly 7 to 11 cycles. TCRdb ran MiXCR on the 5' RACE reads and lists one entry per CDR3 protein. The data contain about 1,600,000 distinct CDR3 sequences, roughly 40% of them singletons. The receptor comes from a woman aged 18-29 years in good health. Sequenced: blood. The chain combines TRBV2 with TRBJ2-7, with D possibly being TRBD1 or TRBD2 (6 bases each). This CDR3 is CASRGTGAYYEQYF. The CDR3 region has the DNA TGTGCCAGCCGGGGCACGGGGGCCTACTACGAGCAGTACTTC.